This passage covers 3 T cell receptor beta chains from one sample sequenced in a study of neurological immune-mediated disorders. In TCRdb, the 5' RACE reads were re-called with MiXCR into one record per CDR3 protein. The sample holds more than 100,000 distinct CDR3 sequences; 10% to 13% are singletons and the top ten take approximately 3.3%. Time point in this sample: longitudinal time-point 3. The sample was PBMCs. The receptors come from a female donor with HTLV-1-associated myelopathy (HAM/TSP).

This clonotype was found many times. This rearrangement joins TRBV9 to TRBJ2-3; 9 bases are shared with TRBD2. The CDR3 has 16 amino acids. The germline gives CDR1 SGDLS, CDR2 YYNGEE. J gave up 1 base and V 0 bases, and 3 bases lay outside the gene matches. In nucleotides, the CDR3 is TGTGCCAGCAGCGTAGGAGCGGGGGGACGCACAGATACGCAGTATTTT. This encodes CASSVGAGGRTDTQYF.

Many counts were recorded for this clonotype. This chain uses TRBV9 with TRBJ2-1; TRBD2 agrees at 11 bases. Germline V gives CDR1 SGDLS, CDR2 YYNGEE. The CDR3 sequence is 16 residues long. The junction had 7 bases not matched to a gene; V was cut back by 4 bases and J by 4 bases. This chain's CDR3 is CASSTGTSGIYNEQFF. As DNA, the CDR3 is TGTGCCAGCAGCACCGGGACTAGCGGAATATACAATGAGCAGTTCTTC.

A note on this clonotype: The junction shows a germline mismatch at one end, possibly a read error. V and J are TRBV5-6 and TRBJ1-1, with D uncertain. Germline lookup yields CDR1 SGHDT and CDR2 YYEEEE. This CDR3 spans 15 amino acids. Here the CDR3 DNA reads TGTGCCAGCAGCCAACCATACGGGGTAGGCACTGGAGCTTTCTTT. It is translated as CASSQPYGVGTGAFF.